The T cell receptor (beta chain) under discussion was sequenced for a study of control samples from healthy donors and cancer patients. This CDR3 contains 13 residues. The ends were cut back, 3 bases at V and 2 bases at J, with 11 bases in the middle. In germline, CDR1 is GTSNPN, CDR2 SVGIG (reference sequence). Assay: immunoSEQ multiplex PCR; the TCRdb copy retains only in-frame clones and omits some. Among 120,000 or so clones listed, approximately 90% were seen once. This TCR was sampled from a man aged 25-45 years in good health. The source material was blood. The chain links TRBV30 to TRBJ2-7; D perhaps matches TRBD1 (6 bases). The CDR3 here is CAWSRGRAYEQYV. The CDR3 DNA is TGTGCCTGGAGCAGGGGACGAGCCTACGAGCAGTACGTC.